This entry features one T cell receptor (beta chain) sequence. The data derive from a study of patients and donors after allogeneic stem cell transplantation. Germline assignment: CDR1 SGHTA and CDR2 FQGNSA. The CDR3 spans 15 residues. The V segment lost 5 bases and the J segment 4 bases; nucleotides outside the gene matches: 10. TCRdb used MiXCR to reprocess the RT-PCR reads, holding one entry per CDR3 protein. The profile shows about 87,000 distinct CDR3 sequences, approximately 5.2% of them singletons. The TCR comes from a human donor who was either an allogeneic HSCT recipient or a stem cell or donor lymphocyte infusion donor (not recorded which). It is not recorded whose cells these are; they may come from a transplant donor. Sample: blood, either unsorted or a sorted T cell fraction (not recorded which). The chain couples TRBV7-2 to TRBJ1-2, with TRBD1 matching over 7 bases. The CDR3 DNA reads TGTGCCAGCAGCATAGGACAGGCGACCTTCTATGGCTACACCTTC. Translating gives CASSIGQATFYGYTF.